The present T cell receptor beta chain was sequenced within a study of T cell repertoires in cytomegalovirus infection. General study points: Cumulative public TCR beta family frequency identified carriers of CMV plus the relevant HLA.

V was clipped by 4 bases and J by 5 bases, with 12 bases between them. Germline-derived CDR1 and CDR2 are MNHGY and SAAAGT. The length of the CDR3 is 14 residues. From the reads, TCRdb called clonotypes with MiXCR, one entry per CDR3 protein. In the table there are hundreds of thousands of distinct CDR3 sequences, more than 8% of which are singletons. This clonotype has just a few counts. The antigen is undetermined. The clonotype was recovered from a human donor in good health (CMV status not recorded). Some clones in this sample may be carry-over from other donors' samples. The V gene is TRBV6-8, the J gene TRBJ2-1; the D gene is possibly TRBD2 (5 bases). Sequenced input: PBMCs. The chain's CDR3 is CASSSGLRNNEQFF. The CDR3 nucleotides are TGTGCCAGCAGTTCGGGGTTGAGAAACAATGAGCAGTTCTTC.